Below, 28 T cell receptor beta chains from the same sample are listed, as sequenced in a study of neurological immune-mediated disorders. TCRdb reprocessed the 5' RACE reads with MiXCR, giving one entry per CDR3 protein. The repertoire includes some 71,000 distinct CDR3 sequences, roughly a tenth of them detected once, and approximately 9.5% sits in the top ten. Time point of the sample: longitudinal time-point 1 (baseline). Sequenced material: PBMCs. The receptors come from a man aged 30 to 39 in good health.

This clonotype showed up many times. This rearrangement joins TRBV20-1 to TRBJ2-7, with TRBD2 as a possible D gene (6 bases). In germline, CDR1 is DFQATT, CDR2 SNEGSKA (reference sequence). Trimming stripped 0 bases from V and 0 bases from J, with 9 bases between. The CDR3 length is 14 residues. CDR3 nucleotides: TGCAGTGCTAGAGACGGGAGTATCTCCTACGAGCAGTACTTC. This encodes CSARDGSISYEQYF.

In its sample, this clonotype was seen many times. The J gene is TRBJ1-5, the V gene TRBV28; D is possibly TRBD1 (5 bases). The CDR3 loop spans 15 amino acids. Germline V lookup: CDR1 MDHEN, CDR2 SYDVKM. V lost 0 bases to trimming and J lost 2 bases, with 8 bases between them. The chain's CDR3 is CASSLWGVGNQPQHF. DNA of the CDR3: TGTGCCAGCAGTTTATGGGGGGTTGGCAATCAGCCCCAGCATTTT.

This clonotype was seen at least ten times. This rearrangement joins TRBV10-3 to TRBJ2-3; D possibly corresponds to TRBD1 (6 bases). This CDR3 is 13 amino acids long. Germline V CDR1 and CDR2: ENHRY, SYGVKD. The V end was cut by 8 bases, the J end by 2 bases, with 11 bases between. CDR3 in amino acids: CAIGDTLTDTQYF. The CDR3 coding sequence is TGTGCCATCGGGGACACTCTCACAGATACGCAGTATTTT.

This clonotype appeared a few times. V usage is TRBV12-3 or TRBV12-4 and J usage is TRBJ2-3; tentatively, D is TRBD1 (6 bases). Trimming took off 6 bases at V and 5 bases at J, with 12 bases between the two ends. CDR3 length: 13 amino acids. The CDR3 here is CASRSGGQDTQYF. In nucleotides, the CDR3 is TGTGCCAGCAGGTCTGGGGGACAAGATACGCAGTATTTT.

The sample holds many counts of this clonotype. The chain is built from TRBV29-1 and TRBJ2-2; 9 nucleotides align to TRBD2. The CDR3 has 17 residues. Germline V lookup: CDR1 SQVTM, CDR2 ANQGSEA. Germline trimming cut 3 bases from V and 2 bases from J; bases unmatched to any gene: 10. This CDR3 reads CSVERLAEIPNTGELFF. DNA of the CDR3: TGCAGCGTTGAGAGACTAGCGGAAATACCAAACACCGGGGAGCTGTTTTTT.

This clonotype was detected ten times or more. The chain employs TRBV7-8 and TRBJ1-5, with D perhaps matching TRBD1 (5 bases). Between the trimmed V and J ends, which lost 5 bases and 0 bases, there was a span of 14 bases. Looked up from germline, CDR1 is SGHVS and CDR2 is FQNEAQ. This CDR3 contains 16 residues. CDR3 nucleotides: TGTGCCAGCAGCGGCGTGGCGGGGGATAGCAATCAGCCCCAGCATTTT. It specifies CASSGVAGDSNQPQHF.

This clonotype was detected ten times or more. This chain joins TRBV11-2 and TRBJ2-7; 7 bases align to TRBD2. V lost 3 bases to trimming and J lost 0 bases; unmatched junction nucleotides: 8. Germline V gene data show CDR1 as SGHAT and CDR2 as FQNNGV. The CDR3 loop spans 16 amino acids. CDR3 in amino acids: CASSFRLAVSSYEQYF. The CDR3 DNA reads TGTGCCAGCAGCTTTAGGCTAGCGGTGAGCTCCTACGAGCAGTACTTC.

There are many counts of this clonotype. The CDR3 is CSARDGPWQGLTEAFF. The CDR3 nucleotides are TGCAGTGCTAGAGATGGCCCTTGGCAGGGACTCACTGAAGCTTTCTTT. V gene TRBV20-1 combines with J gene TRBJ1-1; D might be TRBD1 (5 bases). Germline CDR1 is DFQATT and CDR2 is SNEGSKA (reference sequence). The CDR3 loop spans 16 amino acids. The V end lost 0 bases, the J end lost 4 bases, and 18 bases lay between the germline ends.

This clonotype was observed a few times. CDR3 DNA sequence: TGTGCCAGCAGCTTATTGGGAACTAGATACAATGAGCAGTTCTTC. Translation: CASSLLGTRYNEQFF. The rearrangement joins TRBV7-9 to TRBJ2-1; TRBD2 might be the D (5 bases). CDR3 length: 15 amino acids. Trimming cost V 2 bases and J 4 bases, with 12 bases left between them. In germline, CDR1 is SEHNR, CDR2 FQNEAQ (reference sequence).

This clonotype was counted ten times or more. This rearrangement joins TRBV3-1 to TRBJ2-7; D perhaps matches TRBD2 (6 bases). The V and J ends lost 0 bases and 0 bases respectively, with 12 bases between them. Germline CDR1 LGHDT, CDR2 YNNKEL (reference sequence). The CDR3 runs to 16 residues. CDR3 protein: CASSQEGLGPSYEQYF. In DNA, the CDR3 is TGTGCCAGCAGCCAAGAGGGACTGGGCCCCTCCTACGAGCAGTACTTC.

Many counts were recorded for this clonotype. This chain uses TRBV24-1 with TRBJ2-2, with D perhaps matching TRBD1 (6 bases). Trimming removed 2 bases at V and 2 bases at J, with 11 bases between. CDR3 length: 16 amino acids. From germline, CDR1 is KGHDR and CDR2 SFDVKD. CDR3 in amino acids: CATSDSGHGNTGELFF. The DNA of the CDR3 is TGTGCCACCAGTGATTCGGGACATGGCAACACCGGGGAGCTGTTTTTT.

The table lists this clonotype with many counts. This sequence joins TRBV10-2 and TRBJ2-7, with TRBD1 matching over 10 bases. J was trimmed by 5 bases and V by 7 bases; bases with no gene match: 11. The CDR3 covers 15 residues. Germline V lookup: CDR1 WSHSY, CDR2 SAAADI. CDR3 region: CASKEGTGVLNEQYF. The CDR3 nucleotides read TGCGCCAGCAAGGAGGGGACAGGGGTGCTCAACGAGCAGTACTTC.

This clonotype has ten or more counts. V usage is TRBV20-1 and J usage is TRBJ2-5, with 12 bases fitting TRBD2. Germline-derived CDR1 and CDR2 are DFQATT and SNEGSKA (reference sequence). The CDR3 length is 15 residues. Trimming cost V 0 bases and J 5 bases; bases outside gene matches: 4. CDR3 coding DNA: TGCAGTGCTAGAGAGACTAGCGGGAGTCGTGAGACCCAGTACTTC. Translating it yields CSARETSGSRETQYF.

This clonotype has a count of ten or more. The CDR3 here is CALRQGERNGYTF. The CDR3 DNA follows: TGTGCCTTAAGACAGGGAGAGAGAAATGGCTACACCTTC. The chain recombines TRBV10-3 with TRBJ1-2; TRBD1 matches 7 bases. V lost 11 bases to trimming and J lost 6 bases; unmatched junction nucleotides: 12. This CDR3 region has 13 residues. Per germline, CDR1 ENHRY and CDR2 SYGVKD.

This clonotype was counted ten times or more. The rearrangement links TRBV9 to TRBJ2-5, with no clear D. The CDR3 runs to 12 residues. V lost 0 bases to trimming and J lost 5 bases, with 5 bases between them. Germline V gives CDR1 SGDLS, CDR2 YYNGEE. CDR3 sequence: CASSVVGETQYF. The CDR3, as DNA: TGTGCCAGCAGCGTAGTCGGTGAGACCCAGTACTTC.

This clonotype has a count of ten or more. V and J are TRBV28 and TRBJ2-3; D gene unclear. CDR1 is MDHEN, CDR2 SYDVKM, per germline. The V end lost 5 bases, the J end lost 1 base, and 7 bases lay between the germline ends. This CDR3 is built from 13 residues. The CDR3 sequence: CASSTPGTDTQYF. The CDR3 bases are TGTGCCAGCAGTACCCCCGGCACAGATACGCAGTATTTT.

This clonotype was seen ten or more times. The gene calls are TRBV6-5 and TRBJ2-7, with D unresolved. The CDR3 is 15 amino acids. Looked up from germline, CDR1 is MNHEY and CDR2 is SVGAGI. V dropped 0 bases and J dropped 2 bases, with 11 bases sitting between them. CDR3 nucleotides: TGTGCCAGCAGTTACTCGGTTTTAAGTCCCTACGAGCAGTACTTC. Protein: CASSYSVLSPYEQYF.

This clonotype was counted ten times or more. The rearrangement joins TRBV5-1 to TRBJ1-1; tentative D call: TRBD1 (6 bases). The CDR3 contains 14 residues. V dropped 3 bases and J dropped 5 bases, with 14 bases sitting between them. The germline V gene has CDR1 SGHRS and CDR2 YFSETQ. CDR3 DNA sequence: TGCGCCAGCAGCTCGGCGGGGGCAAGGACTGAAGCTTTCTTT. Translating it yields CASSSAGARTEAFF.

In its sample, this clonotype was seen many times. The gene calls are TRBV14 and TRBJ2-1; TRBD2 might be the D (5 bases). Germline values: CDR1 SGHDN, CDR2 FVKESK. Trimming removed 5 bases from V and 8 bases from J, with 13 bases in between. CDR3 size: 13 residues. The CDR3 spells CASSDYEIDEQFF. The CDR3 region has the DNA TGTGCCAGCAGCGACTACGAGATAGATGAGCAGTTCTTC.

This clonotype was detected ten times or more. The chain joins TRBV7-2 to TRBJ1-5; 7 bases align to TRBD1. Per the germline V gene, CDR1 is SGHTA and CDR2 is FQGNSA. This CDR3 spans 15 amino acids. Losses at the gene ends were 5 bases for V and 3 bases for J; bases not matched to a gene: 7. The CDR3 nucleotides are TGTGCCAGCAGCGGCAGACAGGGCAACAATCAGCCCCAGCATTTT. Its translation is CASSGRQGNNQPQHF.

This clonotype appeared many times. The chain has TRBV11-2 and TRBJ2-1; D gene unclear. The CDR3 spans 14 residues. The germline gives CDR1 SGHAT, CDR2 FQNNGV. V lost 5 bases to trimming and J lost 4 bases, with 12 bases between them. CDR3 protein: CASSALVRYNEQFF. For the CDR3, the DNA is TGTGCCAGCAGCGCCCTGGTAAGATACAATGAGCAGTTCTTC. The whole variable domain, filled in from reference TRBV11-2 and TRBJ2-1, reads EAGVAQSPRYKIIEKRQSVAFWCNPISGHATLYWYQQILGQGPKLLIQFQNNGVVDDSQLPKDRFSAERLKGVDSTLKIQPAKLEDSAVYLCASSALVRYNEQFFGPGTRLTVL.

A word on this clonotype: The limits of the CDR3 on the DNA are not certain, so only TCRdb's listed CDR3 is given. The chain links TRBV29-1 to TRBJ2-3; TRBD1, the D gene given by the table, was not confirmed from the DNA. In germline, CDR1 is SQVTM, CDR2 ANQGSEA. The CDR3 adds up to 20 amino acids, both ends counted. CDR3 sequence: CSALVSAEQFFGPGTDTQYF.

This clonotype showed up many times. The V call is TRBV20-1, the J call TRBJ2-2, with D perhaps TRBD2 (6 bases). The CDR3 runs 13 residues. Germline assignment: CDR1 DFQATT and CDR2 SNEGSKA (reference sequence). The germline V and J ends were trimmed by 4 bases and 4 bases, with 10 bases remaining between them. The chain's CDR3 is CSAIWGGTGELFF. As DNA, the CDR3 is TGCAGTGCTATATGGGGAGGCACCGGGGAGCTGTTTTTT.

This clonotype was recorded at least ten times. The gene calls are TRBV13 and TRBJ2-7, with 7 bases lining up with TRBD1. The germline CDR1 and CDR2 sequences are PRHDT and FYEKMQ (reference sequence). Germline trimming cut 4 bases from V and 3 bases from J; bases unmatched to any gene: 15. This CDR3 comprises 17 residues. The CDR3 region has the DNA TGTGCCAGCAGCTCCTCCAGCCGGACAGGTTCGCGCTACGAGCAGTACTTC. Translating gives CASSSSSRTGSRYEQYF. Full variable domain (remainder filled in from reference TRBV13 and TRBJ2-7): AAGVIQSPRHLIKEKRETATLKCYPIPRHDTVYWYQQGPGQDPQFLISFYEKMQSDKGSIPDRFSAQQFSDYHSELNMSSLELGDSALYFCASSSSSRTGSRYEQYFGPGTRLTVT.

Notes on this clonotype: A much larger clone differs from this one at a single base, so this may be a read error. The CDR3 loop is CASSSPLPQHF. In nucleotides, the CDR3 is TGTGCCAGCAGTTCCCCTTTGCCCCAGCATTTT. The chain links TRBV28 to TRBJ1-5; D is unclear. From germline, CDR1 is MDHEN and CDR2 SYDVKM. With 4 bases removed from V and 9 bases from J, the gap between germline ends came to 7 bases. The CDR3 spans 11 residues. Using reference TRBV28 and TRBJ1-5 for the parts outside the CDR3, the full variable domain is DVKVTQSSRYLVKRTGEKVFLECVQDMDHENMFWYRQDPGLGLRLIYFSYDVKMKEKGDIPEGYSVSREKKERFSLILESASTNQTSMYLCASSSPLPQHFGDGTRLSIL.

This clonotype appeared many times. The J gene is TRBJ1-1, the V gene TRBV5-1; the D gene is possibly TRBD1 (5 bases). Germline lookup yields CDR1 SGHRS and CDR2 YFSETQ. V lost 2 bases and J 4 bases, leaving 9 bases between the germline ends. This CDR3 comprises 13 residues. In DNA, the CDR3 is TGCGCCAGCAGCTTTACAGGATTCACTGAAGCTTTCTTT. It encodes CASSFTGFTEAFF.

At least ten counts were recorded for this clonotype. The CDR3 DNA sequence: TGCAGCGTTGCCCTAGAACTTCCCCGGGGGGAGCAGTACTTC. Its protein product is CSVALELPRGEQYF. The chain couples TRBV29-1 to TRBJ2-7, with D possibly TRBD2 on 6 matching bases. The CDR3 sequence is 14 residues long. Deletions cut 4 bases from V and 7 bases from J, with 20 bases between. Germline V CDR1 and CDR2: SQVTM, ANQGSEA.

This clonotype occurred many times. CDR3 DNA sequence: TGCGCCAGCAGCTTGATACAGGGGGAAATTTACGAGCAGTACTTC. Protein sequence: CASSLIQGEIYEQYF. This chain uses TRBV5-1 with TRBJ2-7; 8 bases match TRBD1. The V gene's germline CDR1 is SGHRS and CDR2 YFSETQ. The trim removed 1 base at V and 4 bases at J, leaving 7 bases unmatched. There are 15 residues in the CDR3. Based on the CDR3 plus reference TRBV5-1 and TRBJ2-7, the full variable domain is KAGVTQTPRYLIKTRGQQVTLSCSPISGHRSVSWYQQTPGQGLQFLFEYFSETQRNKGNFPGRFSGRQFSNSRSEMNVSTLELGDSALYLCASSLIQGEIYEQYFGPGTRLTVT.